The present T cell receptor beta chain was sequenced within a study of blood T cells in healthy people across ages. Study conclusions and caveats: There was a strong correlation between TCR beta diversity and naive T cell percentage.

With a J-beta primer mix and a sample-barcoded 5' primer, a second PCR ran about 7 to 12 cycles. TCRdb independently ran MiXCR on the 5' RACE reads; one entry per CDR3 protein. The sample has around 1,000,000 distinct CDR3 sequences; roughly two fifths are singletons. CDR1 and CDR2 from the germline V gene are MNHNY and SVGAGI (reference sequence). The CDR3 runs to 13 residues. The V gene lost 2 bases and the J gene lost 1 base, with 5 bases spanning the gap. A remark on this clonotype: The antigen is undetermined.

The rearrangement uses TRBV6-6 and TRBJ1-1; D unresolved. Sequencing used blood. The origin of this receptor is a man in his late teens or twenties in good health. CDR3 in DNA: TGTGCCAGCAGTTACGTGTGGAACACTGAAGCTTTCTTT. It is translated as CASSYVWNTEAFF.